These 14 T cell receptor beta chains came from one sample sequenced in a study of OX40 agonist ivuxolimab in advanced cancers. Clones were read by immunoSEQ multiplex PCR, and TCRdb kept only the in-frame ones, dropping some. The sample includes some 65,000 clones, approximately 90% of them seen just once. This specimen was CD4+ or CD8+ T cells sorted from blood, taken in a trial of the OX40 agonist ivuxolimab. The source is an adult with an advanced solid tumor such as melanoma, head and neck, liver or kidney cancer.

The rearrangement joins TRBV7-8 to TRBJ2-1, with 9 bases identical to TRBD2. There are 16 residues in the CDR3. Germline CDR1 reads SGHVS; CDR2 reads FQNEAQ. V shed 0 bases and J 10 bases; nucleotides not matched to a gene: 10. This chain's CDR3 is CASSLAQSSGMREQFF. DNA of the CDR3: TGTGCCAGCAGCTTAGCGCAGTCTAGCGGGATGAGAGAGCAGTTCTTC.

CDR3 nucleotides: TGTGCCAGCAGTCAGACAGTCCCGAACACCGGGGAGCTGTTTTTT. Protein product: CASSQTVPNTGELFF. The V and J genes are TRBV6-6 and TRBJ2-2; D is perhaps TRBD1 (5 bases). Germline lookup yields CDR1 MNHNY and CDR2 SVGAGI (reference sequence). CDR3 length equals 15 residues. Trimming pared 5 bases from V and 0 bases from J, leaving 10 bases between.

This sequence joins TRBV7-8 and TRBJ2-6; 7 nucleotides line up with TRBD1. This CDR3 is built from 16 residues. V trimming: 5 bases; J trimming: 4 bases; junction bases outside the gene matches: 8. Germline V gene lookup returns CDR1 SGHVS and CDR2 FQNEAQ. CDR3 nucleotide sequence: TGTGCCAGCAGCGGCAGGGGGAGTGCAGGGGCCAACGTCCTGACTTTC. It yields the protein CASSGRGSAGANVLTF.

The rearrangement uses TRBV7-9 and TRBJ2-7; TRBD2 agrees at 7 bases. Unmatched junction bases numbered 4, after V lost 5 bases and J lost 6 bases. The CDR3 covers 12 residues. Germline-derived CDR1 and CDR2 are SEHNR and FQNEAQ (reference sequence). The CDR3 nucleotides read TGTGCCAGCAGCCGGGGGGTAGGCGAGCAGTACTTC. The encoded protein is CASSRGVGEQYF.

The chain has TRBV9 and TRBJ2-5; no firm D call. Germline lookup yields CDR1 SGDLS and CDR2 YYNGEE. With 0 bases removed from V and 2 bases from J, the gap between germline ends came to 5 bases. The CDR3 sequence is 13 residues long. The CDR3 DNA reads TGTGCCAGCAGCGTAGACTTACAAGAGACCCAGTACTTC. Protein product: CASSVDLQETQYF.

This clone was observed a single time. The sample has other DNA sequences that encode this CDR3 too. The chain recombines TRBV28 with TRBJ1-2, with a tentative D call TRBD1 (6 bases). Deletions cut 6 bases from V and 2 bases from J, with 10 bases between. CDR1 is MDHEN and CDR2 is SYDVKM in the germline V gene. The CDR3 runs to 13 residues. CDR3 bases: TGTGCCAGCAGCTCGGGACAAAACTATGGCTACACCTTC. It translates to CASSSGQNYGYTF.

The genes are TRBV2 and TRBJ1-5, with 7 bases lining up with TRBD1. The ends lost 6 bases at V and 2 bases at J; junction bases unmatched: 1. CDR3 length: 13 amino acids. Germline lookup yields CDR1 SNHLY and CDR2 FYNNEI. CDR3 protein: CASRGQGNQPQHF. In nucleotides, the CDR3 is TGTGCCAGCAGAGGACAGGGCAATCAGCCCCAGCATTTT.

Only one count was recorded for this clone. The rearrangement links TRBV18 to TRBJ1-2, with unresolved D. Germline V gives CDR1 KGHSH, CDR2 LQKENI. V was trimmed by 3 bases and J by 7 bases, leaving 12 bases between them. CDR3 size: 13 residues. The CDR3 DNA reads as TGTGCCAGCTCACCCGGGGTCGGAGGTGGCTACACCTTC. It codes for CASSPGVGGGYTF. Full variable domain (missing parts from reference TRBV18 and TRBJ1-2): NAGVMQNPRHLVRRRGQEARLRCSPMKGHSHVYWYRQLPEEGLKFMVYLQKENIIDESGMPKERFSAEFPKEGPSILRIQQVVRGDSAAYFCASSPGVGGGYTFGSGTRLTVV.

The V call is TRBV11-2, the J call TRBJ1-2; maybe TRBD1 (6 bases). V was clipped by 6 bases and J by 0 bases, with 14 bases between them. This CDR3 has 15 amino acids. Germline loops: CDR1 SGHAT, CDR2 FQNNGV. CDR3 region: CASREETGTNYGYTF. DNA for the CDR3: TGTGCCAGCAGGGAGGAGACAGGAACTAACTATGGCTACACCTTC.

CDR3 DNA sequence: TGCGCCAGCAGCCAAGATTACGACCCCACAGATACGCAGTATTTT. Translation gives CASSQDYDPTDTQYF. The chain links TRBV4-1 to TRBJ2-3; no reliable D call. CDR1 and CDR2 from the germline V gene are MGHRA and YSYEKL. The CDR3 is made up of 15 amino acids. With 0 bases removed from V and 2 bases from J, the gap between germline ends came to 9 bases.

This chain joins TRBV18 and TRBJ1-1; D is unresolved. The CDR3 contains 15 residues. Germline loops: CDR1 KGHSH, CDR2 LQKENI. Trimming shortened V by 5 bases and J by 5 bases, and 18 bases separated the two germline ends. The CDR3 sequence: CASSSTESRVTEAFF. CDR3 coding DNA: TGTGCCAGCTCATCCACGGAATCGAGGGTTACTGAAGCTTTCTTT. Supplemented by reference TRBV18 and TRBJ1-1, the full variable domain reads NAGVMQNPRHLVRRRGQEARLRCSPMKGHSHVYWYRQLPEEGLKFMVYLQKENIIDESGMPKERFSAEFPKEGPSILRIQQVVRGDSAAYFCASSSTESRVTEAFFGQGTRLTVV.

The V gene is TRBV19, the J gene TRBJ2-5, with D maybe TRBD1 (5 bases). The J call may be mistaken, given a closer DNA end match to TRBJ2-7. Germline V lookup: CDR1 LNHDA, CDR2 SQIVND (reference sequence). CDR3 length: 15 residues. The CDR3 spells CASSIEQVPSYEQYF. DNA for the CDR3: TGTGCCAGTAGTATTGAACAGGTCCCCTCCTACGAGCAGTACTTC.

This rearrangement joins TRBV25-1 to TRBJ1-1, with 9 bases identical to TRBD1. Trimming removed 4 bases from V and 5 bases from J; junction bases left unmatched: 8. The CDR3 extends over 15 amino acids. From germline, CDR1 is MGHDK and CDR2 SYGVNS. CDR3 sequence (DNA): TGTGCCAGCAGTGTAACAGGGGGCGCGGGGACTGAAGCTTTCTTT. Amino acids: CASSVTGGAGTEAFF. The full variable domain, completed using reference TRBV25-1 and TRBJ1-1, is EADIYQTPRYLVIGTGKKITLECSQTMGHDKMYWYQQDPGMELHLIHYSYGVNSTEKGDLSSESTVSRIRTEHFPLTLESARPSHTSQYLCASSVTGGAGTEAFFGQGTRLTVV.

This rearrangement joins TRBV19 to TRBJ2-2; D gene unclear. The CDR3 is made up of 14 amino acids. From germline, CDR1 is LNHDA and CDR2 SQIVND (reference sequence). V lost 5 bases to trimming and J lost 1 base, with 8 bases between them. The CDR3 sequence: CASSPSRNTGELFF. CDR3 DNA sequence: TGTGCCAGTAGTCCCTCGCGGAACACCGGGGAGCTGTTTTTT.